Reported below is one T cell receptor beta chain. What it binds is not known. These data come from a study of T-cell reconstitution after alpha-beta-depleted transplantation in children. Whole-study results and caveats: Some patients owed their high day-60 TCRbeta diversity to surviving recipient T cells and thymic progenitors. T-cell counts and diversity at one year post-transplant came mainly from newly produced T cells.

TCRbeta library construction was performed incorporating unique molecular identifiers. MiXCR, run by TCRdb on the PCR reads, gives a single entry per CDR3 protein. This sample has 750,000 to 950,000 distinct CDR3 sequences; 16% occur once, and the top ten carry approximately 5%. Germline V gene sequence: CDR1 SQVTM, CDR2 ANQGSEA. There are 15 residues in the CDR3. Trimming shortened V by 7 bases and J by 4 bases, and 21 bases separated the two germline ends. The chain carries TRBV29-1 and TRBJ2-3, with D perhaps matching TRBD1 or TRBD2 (5 bases each). The TCR comes from a male patient aged 10-17 years who had a stem cell transplant for acute lymphoblastic leukemia, so the T cells may come from the graft donor. The sequenced sample was PBMCs, mostly from graft donor cells, obtained 360 days after TCRalphabeta/CD19-depleted stem cell transplant. CDR3 amino acids: CSAEWGFLRSDTQYF. CDR3 nucleotides: TGCAGCGCCGAATGGGGGTTCTTGCGGTCAGATACGCAGTATTTT.